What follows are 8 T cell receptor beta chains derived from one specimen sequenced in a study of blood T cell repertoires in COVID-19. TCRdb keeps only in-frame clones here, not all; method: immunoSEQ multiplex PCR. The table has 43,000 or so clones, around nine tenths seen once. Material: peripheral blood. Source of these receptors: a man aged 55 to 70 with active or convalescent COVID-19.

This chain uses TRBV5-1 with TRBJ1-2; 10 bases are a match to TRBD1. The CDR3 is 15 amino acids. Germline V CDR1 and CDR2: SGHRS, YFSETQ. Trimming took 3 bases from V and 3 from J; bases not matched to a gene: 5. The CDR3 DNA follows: TGCGCCAGCAGCTCGGGACAGGGGCTAGACTATGGCTACACCTTC. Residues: CASSSGQGLDYGYTF.

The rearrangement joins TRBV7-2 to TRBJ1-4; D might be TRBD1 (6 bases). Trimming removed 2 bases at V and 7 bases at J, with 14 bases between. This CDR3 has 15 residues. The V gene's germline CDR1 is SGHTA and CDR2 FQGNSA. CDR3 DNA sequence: TGTGCCAGCAGCTTACAGAGAGGGGGGGGTGAAAAACTGTTTTTT. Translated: CASSLQRGGGEKLFF.

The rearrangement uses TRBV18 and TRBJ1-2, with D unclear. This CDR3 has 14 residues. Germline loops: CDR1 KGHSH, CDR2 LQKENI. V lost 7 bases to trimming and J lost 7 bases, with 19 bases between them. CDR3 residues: CASFNHTRGRGYTF. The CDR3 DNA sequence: TGTGCCAGCTTCAACCACACCCGGGGTCGTGGCTACACCTTC.

The chain's CDR3 is CASRPSGGPREETQYF. The DNA of the CDR3 is TGCGCCAGCAGACCTAGCGGGGGGCCCAGGGAGGAGACCCAGTACTTC. The V and J genes are TRBV5-1 and TRBJ2-5; TRBD2 matches 11 bases. The CDR3 contains 16 residues. After removal of 5 bases from V and 5 bases from J, the junction contained 11 bases not matched to a gene. Germline CDR1 reads SGHRS; CDR2 reads YFSETQ.

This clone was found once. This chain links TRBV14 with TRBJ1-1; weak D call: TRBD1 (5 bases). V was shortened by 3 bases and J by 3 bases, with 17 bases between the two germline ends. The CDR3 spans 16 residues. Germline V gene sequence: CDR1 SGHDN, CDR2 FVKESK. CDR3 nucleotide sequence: TGTGCCAGCAGCCACCCCTCACCCGGGGGGGACACTGAAGCTTTCTTT. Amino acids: CASSHPSPGGDTEAFF. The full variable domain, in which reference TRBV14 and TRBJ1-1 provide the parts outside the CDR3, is EAGVTQFPSHSVIEKGQTVTLRCDPISGHDNLYWYRRVMGKEIKFLLHFVKESKQDESGMPNNRFLAERTGGTYSTLKVQPAELEDSGVYFCASSHPSPGGDTEAFFGQGTRLTVV.

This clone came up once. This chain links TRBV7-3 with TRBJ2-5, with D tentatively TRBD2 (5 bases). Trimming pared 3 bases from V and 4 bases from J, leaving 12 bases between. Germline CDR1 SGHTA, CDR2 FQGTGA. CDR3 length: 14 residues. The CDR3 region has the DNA TGTGCCAGCAGCTTGGGGAGTCCCGGAGAGACCCAGTACTTC. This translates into CASSLGSPGETQYF.

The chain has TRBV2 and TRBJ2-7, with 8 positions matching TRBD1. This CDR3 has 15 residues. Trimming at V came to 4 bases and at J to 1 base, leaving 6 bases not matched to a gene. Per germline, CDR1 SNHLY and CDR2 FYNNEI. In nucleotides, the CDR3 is TGTGCCAGCAGTGGTGCAGGGGGCTATTCCTACGAGCAGTACTTC. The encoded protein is CASSGAGGYSYEQYF.

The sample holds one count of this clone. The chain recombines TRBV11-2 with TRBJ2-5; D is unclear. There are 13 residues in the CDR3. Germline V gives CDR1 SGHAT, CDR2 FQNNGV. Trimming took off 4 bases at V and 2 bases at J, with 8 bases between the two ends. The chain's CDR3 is CASSWSGQETQYF. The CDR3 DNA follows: TGTGCCAGCAGCTGGAGTGGTCAAGAGACCCAGTACTTC.